This T cell receptor beta chain is from a study of blood T cells in healthy people across ages. Study summary: Per two T cells, about one barcoded beta molecule was captured through template switching. Broader study findings: A conclusive naive versus antigen-experienced comparison was prevented by the unsorted PBMCs.

A second PCR, run for roughly 7 to 12 cycles, used a sample-barcoded 5' primer plus a J-beta primer mix. A single record per CDR3 protein comes from TCRdb applying MiXCR to the 5' RACE reads. The sample contains about 1,400,000 distinct CDR3 sequences, 55% to 75% of which appear only once. A single count supports this clonotype. Its antigen is not known. The CDR3 length is 18 residues. J lost 0 bases, V lost 2 bases, and 10 bases had no gene match. CDR1 MNHEY and CDR2 SVGEGT come from the germline V gene. Sequenced: blood. The V call is TRBV6-2 or TRBV6-3, the J call TRBJ2-3; 8 bases line up with TRBD2. The sequence came from a man aged 18 to 30 in good health. This CDR3 is CASSYDGGARDSTDTQYF. CDR3 nucleotides: TGTGCCAGCAGTTACGACGGGGGGGCCCGTGATAGCACAGATACGCAGTATTTT.